What follows is one T cell receptor (beta chain) and its context. CDR3 length: 16 residues. V lost 0 bases and J 3 bases, leaving 13 bases between the germline ends. CDR1 SGHRS and CDR2 YFSETQ come from the germline V gene. This entry comes from a study of control samples from healthy donors and cancer patients. Method: immunoSEQ multiplex PCR; TCRdb's copy keeps in-frame clones and lacks some. The profile shows about 53,000 clones, about 85% of them singletons. The chain carries TRBV5-1 and TRBJ2-1, with D unclear. The material sequenced was PBMCs. This TCR was recovered from a man aged 55 to 70 with head and neck cancer. In DNA, the CDR3 is TGCGCCAGCAGCTTGGGAGGTCTGGCCGTCTACAATGAGCAGTTCTTC. Translating it yields CASSLGGLAVYNEQFF.